This is a list of T cell receptor beta chains from one sample in a study of cytomegalovirus exposure and HLA in healthy donors. The repertoire was sequenced with immunoSEQ multiplex PCR; TCRdb's copy has only in-frame clones and lacks some. The sample yields more than 140,000 clones, 82% seen once. Sequenced input: PBMCs. Receptor source: a man aged 25-45 years in good health and CMV-seropositive. Both conserved end residues are part of each CDR3. D genes are given only for firm matches. Part of the rows lack a size; the others show once, few, many or a class for expanded clones.

-	-	TRBV28	TRBJ1-1	TGTGCCACCTTGCCCACCACAGGGACCCACACTGAAGCTTTCTTT	CATLPTTGTHTEAFF
TRBD1	-	TRBV6-1	TRBJ2-2	TGTGCCAGCAGTGTTGGGACAGGGGACACCGGGGAGCTGTTTTTT	CASSVGTGDTGELFF
-	few	TRBV7-6	TRBJ2-6	TGTGCCAGCAGCTCCGACTCCTCTGGGGCCAACGGCCTGACTTTC	CASSSDSSGANGLTF
-	-	TRBV15	TRBJ1-2	TGTGCCACCAGCGAGGGACTGGGAAACTATGGCTACACCTTC	CATSEGLGNYGYTF
TRBD2	once	TRBV28	TRBJ2-7	TGTGCCAGCAGTTTGCCTCGAGGACTAGCGGGAAACTACGAGCAGTACTTC	CASSLPRGLAGNYEQYF
TRBD2	-	TRBV5-8	TRBJ2-1	TGTGCCAGCAGACACCGTGGGAGGGGCGTCAACAATGAGCAGTTCTTC	CASRHRGRGVNNEQFF
-	once	TRBV30	TRBJ1-6	TGTGCCTGGAGTGGGGGGAGGTCACCCCTCCACTTT	CAWSGGRSPLHF
TRBD2	-	TRBV7-2	TRBJ2-7	TGTGCCAGCAGCTTATGGACTAGCGGGAGACCCTACGAGCAGTACTTC	CASSLWTSGRPYEQYF
TRBD1	-	TRBV28	TRBJ1-5	TGTGCCAGCAGTTTCCCGGACAGGGAAAATCAGCCCCAGCATTTT	CASSFPDRENQPQHF
TRBD2	-	TRBV7-2	TRBJ2-7	TGTGCCAGCAGCACTAGCGAGAGCTCCTACGAGCAGTACTTC	CASSTSESSYEQYF
TRBD1	-	TRBV5-6	TRBJ1-1	TGTGCCAGCAGCTTGGGATCGTTAAGGACAGGAAACACTGAAGCTTTCTTT	CASSLGSLRTGNTEAFF
TRBD1	-	TRBV28	TRBJ1-2	TGTGCCAGCAGTTTATTGGCGGCAGGGGGGGGCTACACCTTC	CASSLLAAGGGYTF
-	-	TRBV2	TRBJ1-2	TGTGCCAGCAGTGTCAACAGCCAGTATGGCTACACCTTC	CASSVNSQYGYTF
TRBD1	-	TRBV30	TRBJ1-1	TGTGCCTACCGACAGGGCGTAAGGACTGAAGCTTTCTTT	CAYRQGVRTEAFF
-	-	TRBV25-1	TRBJ1-6	TGTGCCAGCACTCGGACCGGGACACCCCTCCACTTT	CASTRTGTPLHF
TRBD2	few	TRBV25-1	TRBJ2-3	TGTGCCAGCAGTGAAACTAGCGGGGCTTCCAGCACAGATACGCAGTATTTT	CASSETSGASSTDTQYF
-	-	TRBV21-1	TRBJ2-3	TGTGCCAGCAGGACAGAGAGCACAGATACGCAGTATTTT	CASRTESTDTQYF
-	-	TRBV7-6	TRBJ2-1	TGTGCCAGCAGCACAAAGACGGGGTACAATGAGCAGTTCTTC	CASSTKTGYNEQFF
-	-	TRBV4-3	TRBJ2-7	TGCGCCAGCAGCCAAGCCGGGTCTTCGTGGTACGAGCAGTACTTC	CASSQAGSSWYEQYF
-	-	TRBV29-1	TRBJ1-1	TGCAGCGCCGTAACAGGTCCTTACACTGAAGCTTTCTTT	CSAVTGPYTEAFF
-	-	TRBV5-1	TRBJ1-1	TGCGCCAGCAGCCACGGCGGGAACACTGAAGCTTTCTTT	CASSHGGNTEAFF
-	-	TRBV11-2	TRBJ1-2	TGTGCCAGCAGCTTAGGGCCGGAGATTAACTATGGCTACACCTTC	CASSLGPEINYGYTF
-	-	TRBV12-5	TRBJ1-4	TGTGCTAGTGGTTTGGTAACGGGGGAGGGTAATGAAAAACTGTTTTTT	CASGLVTGEGNEKLFF
TRBD1	few	TRBV5-6	TRBJ1-2	TGTGCCAGCAGCCGAGGACAGGGCAACTATGGCTACACCTTC	CASSRGQGNYGYTF
-	-	TRBV28	TRBJ2-7	TGTGCCAGCAGACCCCGGGGGAGTAACTCCTACGAGCAGTACTTC	CASRPRGSNSYEQYF
-	-	TRBV11-2	TRBJ1-2	TGTGCCAGCAGTCAGGACAGCCGTCGGGGCTACACCTTC	CASSQDSRRGYTF
TRBD1	-	TRBV28	TRBJ2-3	TGTGCCAGCAGTGACCCGGGACAGGGGGAAGATACGCAGTATTTT	CASSDPGQGEDTQYF